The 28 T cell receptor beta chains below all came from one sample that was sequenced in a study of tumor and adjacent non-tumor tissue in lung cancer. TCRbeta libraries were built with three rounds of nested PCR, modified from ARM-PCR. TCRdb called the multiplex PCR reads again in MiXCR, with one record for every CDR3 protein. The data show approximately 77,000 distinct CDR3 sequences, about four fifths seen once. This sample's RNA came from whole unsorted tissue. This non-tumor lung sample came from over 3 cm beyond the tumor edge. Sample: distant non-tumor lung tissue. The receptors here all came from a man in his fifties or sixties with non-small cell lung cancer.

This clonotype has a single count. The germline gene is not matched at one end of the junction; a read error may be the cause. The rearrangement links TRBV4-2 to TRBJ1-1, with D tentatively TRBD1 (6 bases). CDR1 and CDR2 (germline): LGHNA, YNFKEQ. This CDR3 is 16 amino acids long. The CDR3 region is CASSPVGQLEITEAIF. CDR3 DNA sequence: TGTGCCAGCAGCCCAGTCGGACAGCTTGAGATCACTGAAGCTATCTTT.

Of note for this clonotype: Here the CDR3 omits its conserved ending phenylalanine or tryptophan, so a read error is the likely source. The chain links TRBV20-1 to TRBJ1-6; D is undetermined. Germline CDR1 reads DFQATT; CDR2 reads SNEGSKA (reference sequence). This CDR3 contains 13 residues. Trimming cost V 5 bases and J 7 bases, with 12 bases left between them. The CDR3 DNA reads TGCAGTGCTCACCGGAACAGCAATTCACCCCTCCACTTA. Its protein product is CSAHRNSNSPLHL.

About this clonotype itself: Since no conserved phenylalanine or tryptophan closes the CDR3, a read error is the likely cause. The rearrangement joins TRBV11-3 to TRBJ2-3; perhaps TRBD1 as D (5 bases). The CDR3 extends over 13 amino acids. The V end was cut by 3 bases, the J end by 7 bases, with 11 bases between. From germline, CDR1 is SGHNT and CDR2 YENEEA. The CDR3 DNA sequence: TGTGCCAGCAGCTTTCATGGGGCAAATACGCAGTATTCT. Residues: CASSFHGANTQYS.

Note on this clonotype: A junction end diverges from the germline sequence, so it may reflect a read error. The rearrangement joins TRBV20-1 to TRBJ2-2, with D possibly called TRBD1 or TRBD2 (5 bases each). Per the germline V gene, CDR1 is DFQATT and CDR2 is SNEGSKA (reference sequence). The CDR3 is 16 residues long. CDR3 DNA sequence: TGCAGTGCTAGAAAGGGGATGGGTGGGTACACCGGGGAGCTCCTTTTT. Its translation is CSARKGMGGYTGELLF.

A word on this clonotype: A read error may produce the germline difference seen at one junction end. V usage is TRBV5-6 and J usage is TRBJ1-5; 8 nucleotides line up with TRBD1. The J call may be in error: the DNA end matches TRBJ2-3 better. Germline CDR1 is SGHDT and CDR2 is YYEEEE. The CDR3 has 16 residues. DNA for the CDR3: TGTGCCAACAGCCTATGGGGACAGGTGGCCGGTCAGCCCCAGTATTTT. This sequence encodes CANSLWGQVAGQPQYF.

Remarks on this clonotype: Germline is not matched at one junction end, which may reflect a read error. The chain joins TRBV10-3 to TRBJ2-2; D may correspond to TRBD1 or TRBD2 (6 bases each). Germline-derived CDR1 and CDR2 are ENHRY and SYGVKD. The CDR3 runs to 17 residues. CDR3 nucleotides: TGTGCCATCAGTGAGTCGGGGGGCGGTCCGAACACCGGGGAGCCGTTTTTT. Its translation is CAISESGGGPNTGEPFF.

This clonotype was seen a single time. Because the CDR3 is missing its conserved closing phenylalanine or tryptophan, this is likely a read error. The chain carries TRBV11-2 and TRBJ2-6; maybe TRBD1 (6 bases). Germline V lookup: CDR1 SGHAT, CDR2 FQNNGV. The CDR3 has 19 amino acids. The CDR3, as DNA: TGTGTCAGCAGCTTAGTTCCAAAAGACAGGCCCTCTGGGGCCAACGTCCTGACTTAC. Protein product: CVSSLVPKDRPSGANVLTY.

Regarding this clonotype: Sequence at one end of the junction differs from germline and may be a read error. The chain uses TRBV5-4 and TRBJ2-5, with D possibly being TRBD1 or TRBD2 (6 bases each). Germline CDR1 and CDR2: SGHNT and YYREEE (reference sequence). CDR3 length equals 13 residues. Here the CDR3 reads CACRDIEGGTQYF. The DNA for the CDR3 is TGTGCCTGCAGAGACATCGAGGGGGGGACCCAGTACTTC.

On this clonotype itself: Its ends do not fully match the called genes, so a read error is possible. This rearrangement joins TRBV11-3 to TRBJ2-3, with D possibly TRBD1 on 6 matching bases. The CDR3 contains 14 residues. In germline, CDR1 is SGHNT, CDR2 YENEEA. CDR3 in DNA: TGCGCCAGCAGCTTGATGACAGGCACAGATATGCAGTATTTT. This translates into CASSLMTGTDMQYF.

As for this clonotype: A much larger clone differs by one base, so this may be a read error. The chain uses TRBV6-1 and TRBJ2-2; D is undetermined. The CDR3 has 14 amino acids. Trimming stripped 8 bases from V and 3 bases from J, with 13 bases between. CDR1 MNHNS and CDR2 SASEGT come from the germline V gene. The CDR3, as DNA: TGTGCCAGCCGGCCATGGGCCGACACCGGGGAGCTGTTTTTT. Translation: CASRPWADTGELFF.

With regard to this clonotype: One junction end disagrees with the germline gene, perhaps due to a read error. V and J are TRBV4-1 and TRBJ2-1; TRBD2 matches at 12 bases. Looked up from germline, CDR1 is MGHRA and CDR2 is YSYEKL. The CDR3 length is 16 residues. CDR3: CTSSQEPASGGGEQFF. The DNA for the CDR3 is TGCACCAGCAGCCAAGAACCCGCTAGCGGGGGGGGTGAGCAGTTCTTC.

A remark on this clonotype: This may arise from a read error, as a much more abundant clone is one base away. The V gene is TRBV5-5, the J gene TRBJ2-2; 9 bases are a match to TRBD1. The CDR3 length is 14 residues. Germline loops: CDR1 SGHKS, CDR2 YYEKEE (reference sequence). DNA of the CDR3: TGTGTCAGCGAGTACAGGGGGCGCGTCGGGGAGCTGTTTTTT. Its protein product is CVSEYRGRVGELFF.

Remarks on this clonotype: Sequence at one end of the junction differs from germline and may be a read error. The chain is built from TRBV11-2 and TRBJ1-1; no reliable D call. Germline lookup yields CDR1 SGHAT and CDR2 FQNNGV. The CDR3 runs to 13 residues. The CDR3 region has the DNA TGCGCCAGCAGCTTAAAGCGGAACACTGAAGTGTTCTTT. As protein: CASSLKRNTEVFF.

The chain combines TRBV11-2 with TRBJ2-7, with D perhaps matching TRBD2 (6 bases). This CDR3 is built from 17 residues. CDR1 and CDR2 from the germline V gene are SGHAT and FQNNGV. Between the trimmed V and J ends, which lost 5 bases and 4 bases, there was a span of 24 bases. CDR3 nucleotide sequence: TGTGCCAGCAGCCTCCCATCCGGGGTAGCGGTAACATACGAGCAGTACTTC. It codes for CASSLPSGVAVTYEQYF.

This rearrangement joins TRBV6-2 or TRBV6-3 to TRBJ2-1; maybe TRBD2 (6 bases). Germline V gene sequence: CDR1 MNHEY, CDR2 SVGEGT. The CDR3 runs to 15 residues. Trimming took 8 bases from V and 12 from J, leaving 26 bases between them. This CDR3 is CASHSAGTRRAGQFF. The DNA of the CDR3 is TGTGCCAGCCACTCTGCCGGGACTCGCCGGGCGGGGCAGTTCTTC.

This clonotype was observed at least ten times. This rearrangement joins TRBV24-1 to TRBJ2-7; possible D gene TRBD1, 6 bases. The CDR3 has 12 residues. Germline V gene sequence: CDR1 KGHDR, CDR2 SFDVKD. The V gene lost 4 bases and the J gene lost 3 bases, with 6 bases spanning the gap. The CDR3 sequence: CATSEGGYEQYF. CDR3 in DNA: TGTGCCACCAGTGAAGGGGGCTACGAGCAGTACTTC.

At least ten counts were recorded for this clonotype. The CDR3 reads CASSPRGLVVTDTQYF. CDR3 DNA: TGTGCCAGCAGCCCCAGAGGACTAGTAGTAACAGATACGCAGTATTTT. V usage is TRBV7-9 and J usage is TRBJ2-3; 7 bases line up with TRBD2. J lost 3 bases, V lost 5 bases, and 11 bases had no gene match. This CDR3 has 16 amino acids. The germline V gene has CDR1 SEHNR and CDR2 FQNEAQ (reference sequence).

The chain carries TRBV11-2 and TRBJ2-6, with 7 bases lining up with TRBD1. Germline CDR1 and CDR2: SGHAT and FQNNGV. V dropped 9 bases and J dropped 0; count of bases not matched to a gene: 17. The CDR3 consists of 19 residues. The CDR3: CASNLVPKDRHSGANVLTF. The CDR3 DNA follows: TGTGCCAGTAACTTAGTTCCAAAGGACAGGCACTCTGGGGCCAACGTCCTGACTTTC.

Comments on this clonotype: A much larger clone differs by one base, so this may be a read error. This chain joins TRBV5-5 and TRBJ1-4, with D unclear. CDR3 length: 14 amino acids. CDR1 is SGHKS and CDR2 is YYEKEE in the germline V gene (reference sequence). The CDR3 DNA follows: TGTGCCAGCAGGTTGGAAAGGGTAGTCCAAAAGCTGTTTTTT. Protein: CASRLERVVQKLFF. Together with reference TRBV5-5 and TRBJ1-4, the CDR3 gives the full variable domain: DAGVTQSPTHLIKTRGQQVTLRCSPISGHKSVSWYQQVLGQGPQFIFQYYEKEERGRGNFPDRFSARQFPNYSSELNVNALLLGDSALYLCASRLERVVQKLFFGSGTQLSVL.

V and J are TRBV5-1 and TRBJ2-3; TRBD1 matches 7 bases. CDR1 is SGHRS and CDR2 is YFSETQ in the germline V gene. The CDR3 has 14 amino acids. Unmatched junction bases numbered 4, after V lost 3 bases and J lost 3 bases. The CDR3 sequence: CASSSTGVTDTQYF. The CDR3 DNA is TGCGCCAGCAGCTCTACAGGGGTGACAGATACGCAGTATTTT.

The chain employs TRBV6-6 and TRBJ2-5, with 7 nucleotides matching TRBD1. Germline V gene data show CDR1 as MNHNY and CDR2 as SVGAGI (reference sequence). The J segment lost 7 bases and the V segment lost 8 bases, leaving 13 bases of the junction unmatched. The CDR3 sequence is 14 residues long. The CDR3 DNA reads TGTGCCAGCTGGAGCAGGGGGTCGGTAAGGACCCAGTACTTC. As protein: CASWSRGSVRTQYF.

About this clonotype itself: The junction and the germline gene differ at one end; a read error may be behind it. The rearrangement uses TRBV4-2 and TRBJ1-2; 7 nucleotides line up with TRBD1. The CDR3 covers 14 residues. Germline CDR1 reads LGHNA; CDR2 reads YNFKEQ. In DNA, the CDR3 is TGTGTCAGCAGTGGGCAGGGGGTTAACCATGGCTACACCTTC. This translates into CVSSGQGVNHGYTF.

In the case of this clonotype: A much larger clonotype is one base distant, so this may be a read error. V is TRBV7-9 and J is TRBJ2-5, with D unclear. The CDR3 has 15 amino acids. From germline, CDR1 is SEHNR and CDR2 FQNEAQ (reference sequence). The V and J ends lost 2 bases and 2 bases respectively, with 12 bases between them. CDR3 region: CASSLSVQPQETQYF. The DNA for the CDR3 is TGTGCCAGCAGCTTATCCGTACAGCCTCAAGAGACCCAGTACTTC.

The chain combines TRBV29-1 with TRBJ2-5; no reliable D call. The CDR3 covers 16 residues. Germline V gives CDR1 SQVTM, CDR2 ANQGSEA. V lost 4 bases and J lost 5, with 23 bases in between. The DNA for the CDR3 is TGCAGCGTTGGAGATCGGCTCTCTTTCCCAAATGAGACCCAGTACTTC. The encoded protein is CSVGDRLSFPNETQYF.

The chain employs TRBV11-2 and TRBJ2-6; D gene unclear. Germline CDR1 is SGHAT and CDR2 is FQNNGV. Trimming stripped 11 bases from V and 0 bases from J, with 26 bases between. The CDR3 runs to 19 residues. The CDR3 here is CAYSLVPKGRPSGANVLTF. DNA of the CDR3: TGTGCCTACAGCTTAGTTCCAAAGGGCAGGCCCTCTGGGGCCAACGTCCTGACTTTC.

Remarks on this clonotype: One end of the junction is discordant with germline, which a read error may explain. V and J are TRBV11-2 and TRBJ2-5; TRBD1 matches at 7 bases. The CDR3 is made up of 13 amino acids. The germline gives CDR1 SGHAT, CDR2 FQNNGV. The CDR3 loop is CANTSTGEETHYF. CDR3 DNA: TGTGCCAATACCTCTACAGGGGAAGAGACCCACTACTTC.

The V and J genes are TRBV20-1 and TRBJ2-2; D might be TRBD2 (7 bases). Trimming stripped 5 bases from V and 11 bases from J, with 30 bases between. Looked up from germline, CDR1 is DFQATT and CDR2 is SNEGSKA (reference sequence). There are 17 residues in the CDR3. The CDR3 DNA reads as TGCAGTGCTCCGCGTACACATGCAGGGAGGGACACCGATGAGCTGTTTTTT. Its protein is CSAPRTHAGRDTDELFF.

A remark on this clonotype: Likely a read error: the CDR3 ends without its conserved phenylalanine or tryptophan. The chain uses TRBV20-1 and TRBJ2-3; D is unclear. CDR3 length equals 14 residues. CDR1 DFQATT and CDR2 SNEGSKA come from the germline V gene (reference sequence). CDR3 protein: CSASPDSGTDAQYL. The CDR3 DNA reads TGCAGTGCTAGCCCGGATTCAGGCACAGATGCGCAGTATCTT.